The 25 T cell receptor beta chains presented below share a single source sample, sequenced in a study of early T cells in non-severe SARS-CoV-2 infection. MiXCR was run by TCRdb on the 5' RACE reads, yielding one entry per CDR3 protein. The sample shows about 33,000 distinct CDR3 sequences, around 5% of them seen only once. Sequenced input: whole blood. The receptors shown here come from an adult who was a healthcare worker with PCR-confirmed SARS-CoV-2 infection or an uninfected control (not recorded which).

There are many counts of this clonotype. As DNA, the CDR3 is TGTGCCACCAGCAGAGTGCAGGGGGCTGATGGGGCCAACGTCCTGACTTTC. It encodes CATSRVQGADGANVLTF. V gene TRBV15 combines with J gene TRBJ2-6; 8 nucleotides line up with TRBD1. CDR3 size: 17 residues. Unmatched junction bases numbered 5, after V lost 1 base and J lost 3 bases. Germline CDR1 and CDR2: LNHNV and YYDKDF (reference sequence).

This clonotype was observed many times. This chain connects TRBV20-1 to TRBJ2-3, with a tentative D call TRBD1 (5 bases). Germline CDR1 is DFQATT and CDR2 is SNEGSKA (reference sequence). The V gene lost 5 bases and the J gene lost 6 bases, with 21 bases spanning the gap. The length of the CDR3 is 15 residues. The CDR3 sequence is CSALSLRDFGDTQYF. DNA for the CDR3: TGCAGTGCTCTATCCCTCAGGGATTTCGGGGATACGCAGTATTTT.

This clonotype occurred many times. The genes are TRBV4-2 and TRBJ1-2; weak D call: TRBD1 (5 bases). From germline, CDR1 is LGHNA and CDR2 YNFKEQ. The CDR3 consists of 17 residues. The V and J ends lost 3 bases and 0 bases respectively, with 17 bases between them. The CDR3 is CASSQDIGVSSNYGYTF. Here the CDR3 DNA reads TGTGCCAGCAGCCAGGACATAGGGGTCTCGTCTAACTATGGCTACACCTTC.

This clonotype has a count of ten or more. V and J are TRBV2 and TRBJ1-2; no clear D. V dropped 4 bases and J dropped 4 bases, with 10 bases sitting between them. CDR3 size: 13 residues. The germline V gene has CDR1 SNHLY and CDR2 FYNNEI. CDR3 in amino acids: CASSALGSYGYTF. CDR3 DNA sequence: TGTGCCAGCAGTGCGCTAGGTAGCTATGGCTACACCTTC.

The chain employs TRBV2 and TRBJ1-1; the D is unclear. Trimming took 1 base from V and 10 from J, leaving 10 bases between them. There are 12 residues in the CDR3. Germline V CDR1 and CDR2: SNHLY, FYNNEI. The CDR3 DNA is TGTGCCAGCAGTGAAGACAGAGTTGGAGCTTTCTTT. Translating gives CASSEDRVGAFF.

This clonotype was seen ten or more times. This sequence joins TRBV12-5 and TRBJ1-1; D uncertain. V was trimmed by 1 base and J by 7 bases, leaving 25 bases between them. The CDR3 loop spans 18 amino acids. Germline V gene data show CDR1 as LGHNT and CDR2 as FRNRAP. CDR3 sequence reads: CASGLGPQFPLFRFEAFF. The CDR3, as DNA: TGTGCTAGTGGTTTGGGTCCACAGTTCCCTCTTTTTCGCTTTGAAGCTTTCTTT.

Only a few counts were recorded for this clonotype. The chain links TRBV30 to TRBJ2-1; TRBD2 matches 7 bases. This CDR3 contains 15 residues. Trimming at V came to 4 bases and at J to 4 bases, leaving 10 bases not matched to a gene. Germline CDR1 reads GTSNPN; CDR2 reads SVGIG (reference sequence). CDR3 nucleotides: TGTGCCTGGATGAGCGGCGGGGGAGTTTACAATGAGCAGTTCTTC. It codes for CAWMSGGGVYNEQFF.

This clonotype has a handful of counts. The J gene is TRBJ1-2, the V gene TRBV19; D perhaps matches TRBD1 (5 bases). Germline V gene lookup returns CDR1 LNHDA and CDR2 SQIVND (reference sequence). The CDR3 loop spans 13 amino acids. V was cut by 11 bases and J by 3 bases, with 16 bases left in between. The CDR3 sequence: CAGTGRNDYGYTF. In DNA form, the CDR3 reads TGTGCCGGGACTGGCAGAAATGACTATGGCTACACCTTC.

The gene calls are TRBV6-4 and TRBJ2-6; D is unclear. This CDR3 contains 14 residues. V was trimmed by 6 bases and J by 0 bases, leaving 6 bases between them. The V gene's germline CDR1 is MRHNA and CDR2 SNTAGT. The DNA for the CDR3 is TGTGCCAGCAGCGCCCTCTCTGGGGCCAACGTCCTGACTTTC. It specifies CASSALSGANVLTF.

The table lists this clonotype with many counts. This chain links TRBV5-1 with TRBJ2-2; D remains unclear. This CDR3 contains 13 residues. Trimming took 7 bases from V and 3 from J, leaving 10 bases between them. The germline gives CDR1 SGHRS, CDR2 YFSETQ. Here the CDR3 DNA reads TGCGCCAGCGGGCCCCGGGACACCGGGGAGCTGTTTTTT. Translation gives CASGPRDTGELFF.

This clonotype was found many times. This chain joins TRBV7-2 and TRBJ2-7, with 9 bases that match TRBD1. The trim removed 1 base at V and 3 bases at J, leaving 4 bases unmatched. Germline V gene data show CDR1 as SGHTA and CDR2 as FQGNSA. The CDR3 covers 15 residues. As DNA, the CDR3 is TGTGCCAGCAGCTTAGGAGGGACAGGGATCTACGAGCAGTACTTC. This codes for CASSLGGTGIYEQYF. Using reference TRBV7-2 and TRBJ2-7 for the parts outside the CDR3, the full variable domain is GAGVSQSPSNKVTEKGKDVELRCDPISGHTALYWYRQSLGQGLEFLIYFQGNSAPDKSGLPSDRFSAERTGGSVSTLTIQRTQQEDSAVYLCASSLGGTGIYEQYFGPGTRLTVT.

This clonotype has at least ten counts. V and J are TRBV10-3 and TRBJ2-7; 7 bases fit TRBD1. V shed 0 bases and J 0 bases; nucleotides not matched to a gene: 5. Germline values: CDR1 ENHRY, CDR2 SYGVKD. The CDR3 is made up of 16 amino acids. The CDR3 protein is CAISESRDSSSYEQYF. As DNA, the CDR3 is TGTGCCATCAGTGAGTCTAGGGACAGCAGCTCCTACGAGCAGTACTTC.

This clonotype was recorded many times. The CDR3 reads CASSVGPNTEAFF. In DNA form, the CDR3 reads TGTGCCAGCAGCGTAGGTCCGAACACTGAAGCTTTCTTT. The J gene is TRBJ1-1, the V gene TRBV9; D remains unclear. In germline, CDR1 is SGDLS, CDR2 YYNGEE. The CDR3 spans 13 residues. V lost 0 bases to trimming and J lost 1 base, with 4 bases between them.

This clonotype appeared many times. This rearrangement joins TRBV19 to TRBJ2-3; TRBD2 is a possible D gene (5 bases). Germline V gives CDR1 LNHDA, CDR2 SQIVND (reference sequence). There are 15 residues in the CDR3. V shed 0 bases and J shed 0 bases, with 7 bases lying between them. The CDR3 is CASSIDRGSTDTQYF. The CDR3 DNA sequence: TGTGCCAGTAGTATAGATCGAGGGAGCACAGATACGCAGTATTTT.

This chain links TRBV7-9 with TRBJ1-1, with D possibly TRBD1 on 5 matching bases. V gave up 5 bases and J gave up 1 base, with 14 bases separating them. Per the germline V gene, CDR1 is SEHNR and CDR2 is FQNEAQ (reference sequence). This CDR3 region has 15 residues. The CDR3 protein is CASSRSGASNTEAFF. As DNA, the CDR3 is TGTGCCAGCAGCCGATCTGGGGCCTCGAACACTGAAGCTTTCTTT.

CDR3 bases: TGTGCCACCAGTGATTTGAACAGCCATGAGCAGTTCTTC. This encodes CATSDLNSHEQFF. The chain recombines TRBV24-1 with TRBJ2-1; D is unclear. This CDR3 contains 13 residues. The V gene lost 0 bases and the J gene lost 8 bases, with 7 bases spanning the gap. CDR1 and CDR2 (germline): KGHDR, SFDVKD.

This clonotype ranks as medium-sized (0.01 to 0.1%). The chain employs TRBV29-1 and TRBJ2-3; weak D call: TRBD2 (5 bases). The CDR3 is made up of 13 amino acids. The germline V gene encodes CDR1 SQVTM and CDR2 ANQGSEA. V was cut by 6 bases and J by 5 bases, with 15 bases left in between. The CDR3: CSVKDSPGDTQYF. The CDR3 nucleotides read TGCAGCGTCAAGGACTCCCCGGGAGATACGCAGTATTTT.

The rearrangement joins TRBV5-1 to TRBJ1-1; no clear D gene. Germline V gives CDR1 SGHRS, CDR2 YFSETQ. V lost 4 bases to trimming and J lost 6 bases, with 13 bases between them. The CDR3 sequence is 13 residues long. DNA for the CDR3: TGCGCCAGCAGCGTCGTCCCCCGGTCTGAAGCTTTCTTT. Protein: CASSVVPRSEAFF.

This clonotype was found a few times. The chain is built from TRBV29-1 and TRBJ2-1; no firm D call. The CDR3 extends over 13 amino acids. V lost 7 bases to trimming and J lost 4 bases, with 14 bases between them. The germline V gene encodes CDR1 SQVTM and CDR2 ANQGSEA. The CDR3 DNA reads TGCAGCGCGACTCCCCCACCTTACAATGAGCAGTTCTTC. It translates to CSATPPPYNEQFF.

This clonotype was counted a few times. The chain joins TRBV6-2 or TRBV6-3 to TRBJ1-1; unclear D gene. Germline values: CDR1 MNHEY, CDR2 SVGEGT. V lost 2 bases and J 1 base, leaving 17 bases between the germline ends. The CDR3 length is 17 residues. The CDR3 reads CASSYVLGQVGNTEAFF. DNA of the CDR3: TGTGCCAGCAGTTACGTCCTTGGTCAGGTGGGGAACACTGAAGCTTTCTTT.

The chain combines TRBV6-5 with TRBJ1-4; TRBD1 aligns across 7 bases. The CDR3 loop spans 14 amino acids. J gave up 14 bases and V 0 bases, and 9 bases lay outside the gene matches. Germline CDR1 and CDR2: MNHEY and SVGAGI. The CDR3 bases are TGTGCCAGCAGTTACTCTGGAGGGGACAGCGGGCTGTTTTTT. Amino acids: CASSYSGGDSGLFF.

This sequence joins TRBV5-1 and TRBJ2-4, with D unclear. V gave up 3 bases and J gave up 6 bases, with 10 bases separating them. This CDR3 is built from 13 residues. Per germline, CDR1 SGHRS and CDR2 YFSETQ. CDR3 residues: CASSSTASNIQYF. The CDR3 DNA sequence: TGCGCCAGCAGCTCGACTGCCTCAAACATTCAGTACTTC.

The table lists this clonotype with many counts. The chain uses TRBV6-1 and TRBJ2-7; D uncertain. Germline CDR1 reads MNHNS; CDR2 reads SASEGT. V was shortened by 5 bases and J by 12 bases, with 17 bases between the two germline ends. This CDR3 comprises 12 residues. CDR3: CASSSTTLPWYF. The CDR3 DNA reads TGTGCCAGCAGTTCTACCACTCTACCTTGGTACTTC.

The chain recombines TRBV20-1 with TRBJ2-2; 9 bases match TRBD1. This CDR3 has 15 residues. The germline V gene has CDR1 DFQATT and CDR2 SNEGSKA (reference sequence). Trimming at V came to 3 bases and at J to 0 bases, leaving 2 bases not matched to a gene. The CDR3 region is CSASRQGANTGELFF. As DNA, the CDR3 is TGCAGTGCTAGCCGACAGGGGGCGAACACCGGGGAGCTGTTTTTT.

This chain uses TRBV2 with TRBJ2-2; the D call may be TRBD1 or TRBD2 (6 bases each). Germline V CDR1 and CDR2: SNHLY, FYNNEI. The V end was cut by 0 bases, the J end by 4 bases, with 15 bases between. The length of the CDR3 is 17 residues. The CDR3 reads CASSEAGGPSGTGELFF. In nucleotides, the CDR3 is TGTGCCAGCAGTGAAGCTGGGGGGCCCTCGGGCACCGGGGAGCTGTTTTTT.